The text below deals with one T cell receptor beta chain. Its antigen remains unidentified. The data are from a study of T cell responses to AZD1222 COVID-19 vaccine. Some clones are missing from TCRdb's copy, which holds only in-frame ones; the method was immunoSEQ multiplex PCR. Of about 120,000 clones listed, about 90% were seen once; the top ten hold more than 4.5%. With 0 bases clipped from V and 3 bases from J, the junction kept 11 bases outside the gene matches. This CDR3 comprises 19 residues. Germline V gene sequence: CDR1 SGHRS, CDR2 YFSETQ. Overall study findings and caveats: Unmutated regions of variants are reportedly targeted by nearly half of spike-specific TCRs.

The sequence was collected from an adult in good health. Specimen: peripheral blood, collected on day 0 of AZD1222 vaccination. V is TRBV5-1 and J is TRBJ2-2; 10 nucleotides match TRBD2. The CDR3 DNA reads as TGCGCCAGCAGCTTGGGGTTTCCTAGCGGGAGTCCTGACACCGGGGAGCTGTTTTTT. Translation gives CASSLGFPSGSPDTGELFF.